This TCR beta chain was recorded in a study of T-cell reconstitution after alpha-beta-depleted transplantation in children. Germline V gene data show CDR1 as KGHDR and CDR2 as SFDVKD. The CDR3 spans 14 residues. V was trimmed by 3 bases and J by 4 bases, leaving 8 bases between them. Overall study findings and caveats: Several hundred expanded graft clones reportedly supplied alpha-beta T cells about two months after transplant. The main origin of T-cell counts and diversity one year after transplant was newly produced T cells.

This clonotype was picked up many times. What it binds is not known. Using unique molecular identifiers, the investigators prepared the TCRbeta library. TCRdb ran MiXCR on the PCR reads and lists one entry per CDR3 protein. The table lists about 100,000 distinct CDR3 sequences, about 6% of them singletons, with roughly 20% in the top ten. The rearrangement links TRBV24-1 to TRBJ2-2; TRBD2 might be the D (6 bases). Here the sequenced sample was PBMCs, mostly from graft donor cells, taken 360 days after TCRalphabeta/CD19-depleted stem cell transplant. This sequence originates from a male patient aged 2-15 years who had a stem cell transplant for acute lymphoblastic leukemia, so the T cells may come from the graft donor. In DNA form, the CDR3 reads TGTGCCACCAGTGATAGGGACTTCACCGGGGAGCTGTTTTTT. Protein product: CATSDRDFTGELFF.